The T cell receptor (beta chain) described here comes from a study of T cell changes during pregnancy in multiple sclerosis. Germline-derived CDR1 and CDR2 are SGHRS and YFSETQ. The CDR3 totals 15 residues. The germline V and J ends were trimmed by 0 bases and 4 bases, with 14 bases remaining between them. TCRdb keeps only in-frame clones here, not all; method: immunoSEQ multiplex PCR. The top ten clones hold roughly 2% of a sample with 60,000 to 70,000 clones, 91% of them seen once. This TCR derives from a female donor in good health, enrolled as a control in a pregnancy study. Sequencing was performed on peripheral blood, taken in the third trimester of pregnancy. The chain combines TRBV5-1 with TRBJ2-7; weak D call: TRBD2 (5 bases). The CDR3 is CASSLATTGYYEQYF. In DNA, the CDR3 is TGCGCCAGCAGCTTGGCCACTACGGGATATTACGAGCAGTACTTC.